The clone carrying this TCR beta chain has just a few counts. Its antigen is unknown. This sample is drawn from a study of beta chain features in type 1 diabetes. TCRB transcripts that were expressed got sequenced, as all of the isolated RNA had been reverse transcribed. Produced via immunoSEQ multiplex PCR; TCRdb's table is partial and in-frame only. The table includes 200,000 to 250,000 clones, about 15% detected once. Study findings and constraints: PCR might favor shorter templates, equally in patients and controls. Moderate but significant shortening of TCRB CDR3s was recorded in all four CD4+ subsets from Type 1 diabetes patients. In the patient group, naive, central memory and Treg TCRB repertoires seemed more alike than in the healthy donor group.

Trimming took off 6 bases at V and 0 bases at J, with 21 bases between the two ends. The CDR3 is 17 residues long. Germline values: CDR1 ENHRY, CDR2 SYGVKD. Via CD45RO/CCR7/CD25/CD127/CD95/CD27, cells of the CD4+ naive, central memory, regulatory and stem cell-like memory subsets were sorted. Without exception, sorted populations had purity beyond 95%. The source is a man aged 25 to 40 with type 1 diabetes. Sequenced: naive CD4+ T cells from blood. This chain uses TRBV10-3 with TRBJ2-7; D is possibly TRBD2 (5 bases). Here the CDR3 reads CAIRGNQGGGSSYEQYF. CDR3 bases: TGTGCCATCAGAGGTAATCAAGGAGGCGGCAGCTCCTACGAGCAGTACTTC.